This is a list of T cell receptor beta chains from one sample in a study of cytomegalovirus exposure and HLA in healthy donors. The assay was immunoSEQ multiplex PCR, and TCRdb's table has in-frame clones only and misses some. This sample has 56,000 or so clones; 85% to 95% occur once, and the top ten carry more than 1.5%. Material: PBMCs. Every receptor here comes from a woman aged 18-29 years in good health and CMV-seropositive. Both conserved end residues are part of each CDR3. D genes are given only for firm matches. Clone size is stated in some rows and not others, as once, few, many or a class when expanded.

j_call,clone_size,v_call,d_call,cdr3_nt,cdr3_aa
TRBJ2-1,-,TRBV27,-,TGTGCCAGCAGTCTCTACCAAGCCTACAATGAGCAGTTCTTC,CASSLYQAYNEQFF
TRBJ1-3,once,TRBV9,-,TGTGCCAGCAGCGAGACAAGCTCTGGAAACACCATATATTTT,CASSETSSGNTIYF
TRBJ1-3,-,TRBV5-8,-,TGTGCCAGCAGCTTGGGCAGGGGCTCTGGAAACACCATATATTTT,CASSLGRGSGNTIYF
TRBJ2-1,once,TRBV27,TRBD2,TGTGCCAGCAGTCCTACCAGACTAGCGGGGGGCAATGAGCAGTTCTTC,CASSPTRLAGGNEQFF
TRBJ1-4,-,TRBV9,-,TGTGCCAGCAGCGTAGTGGATGAGGGGGGGGGAGCAGGTGAAAAACTGTTTTTT,CASSVVDEGGGAGEKLFF
TRBJ2-5,-,TRBV5-1,-,TGCGCCAGCTCCCCCGTCCCGGAAGAGACCCAGTACTTC,CASSPVPEETQYF
TRBJ2-1,-,TRBV9,TRBD2,TGTGCCAGCAGCGTTGGTAGCGGGGTTGGGAATGAGCAGTTCTTC,CASSVGSGVGNEQFF
TRBJ1-1,-,TRBV29-1,-,TGCAGCGCAAGGGGCAGCACTGAAGCTTTCTTT,CSARGSTEAFF
TRBJ2-3,-,TRBV5-4,TRBD2,TGTGCCAGCAGCTTGGGGCGGGGGGGTCTAAGCACAGATACGCAGTATTTT,CASSLGRGGLSTDTQYF
TRBJ1-6,-,TRBV5-1,-,TGCGCCAGCAGCATGGACGGGAATTCACCCCTCCACTTT,CASSMDGNSPLHF
TRBJ1-6,-,TRBV28,-,TGTGCCGGAGAGACAGGAAGGTCACCCCTCCACTTT,CAGETGRSPLHF
TRBJ2-5,-,TRBV6-6,-,TGTGCCAGCAGTTACGAGGAGCTACAAGAGACCCAGTACTTC,CASSYEELQETQYF
TRBJ1-4,-,TRBV29-1,-,TGCAGCGTTGAGCTACTCTCTAACAGGGAAAAACTGTTTTTT,CSVELLSNREKLFF
TRBJ2-2,-,TRBV7-9,TRBD1,TGTGCCAGCAGCTTAGAGACAGGGGGCCCGAACACCGGGGAGCTGTTTTTT,CASSLETGGPNTGELFF
TRBJ2-3,-,TRBV5-1,TRBD2,TGCGCCAGCAGCGCCTCGGGACTAGCGGGGGACTATACGCAGTATTTT,CASSASGLAGDYTQYF
TRBJ1-2,-,TRBV6-5,-,TGTGCCAGCGATCCCGGGGGGGGCTATGGCCACACCTTC,CASDPGGGYGHTF
TRBJ2-7,-,TRBV5-1,-,TGCGCCAGCAGCTGGGGGACTTCCTACGAGCAGTACTTC,CASSWGTSYEQYF
TRBJ2-2,-,TRBV30,-,TGTGCCTGGAGTGTACAGGGCCGGCCCGGGGAGCTGTTTTTT,CAWSVQGRPGELFF
TRBJ1-1,-,TRBV10-3,-,TGTGCCATCTCCAAGGCGGCAGATAGGGAAGCTTTCTTT,CAISKAADREAFF
TRBJ1-2,-,TRBV14,-,TGTGCCAGCAGCCAAGAGATAGATGGCTACACCTTC,CASSQEIDGYTF